This T cell receptor (beta chain) was obtained from a study of blood T cell repertoires in COVID-19. As for the study in general: The United States, Italy and Spain provided the acute and convalescent COVID-19 samples. Sample material is recorded as cDNA or gDNA derived from T cells, B-cell-depleted T cells, or PBMCs.

How the authors handled the data: Estimation of nucleated cell counts was performed using reference gene primer amplification. TCRdb keeps only in-frame clones here, not all; method: immunoSEQ multiplex PCR. The V and J calls and clone size come from that table; D and trimming were worked out from the DNA. The sample holds hundreds of thousands of clones, more than 75% seen once. Germline lookup yields CDR1 SGHAT and CDR2 FQNNGV. The CDR3 contains 12 residues. With 5 bases removed from V and 8 bases from J, the gap between germline ends came to 10 bases. Seattle enrolled patients during active infection and tracked them longitudinally.

The rearrangement links TRBV11-2 to TRBJ1-3, with no clear D. The sequencing sample was made of peripheral blood. The receptor's source is a woman of 80 years or more with COVID-19, enrolled during active disease. This chain's CDR3 is CASSAQADTIYF. The CDR3 coding sequence is TGTGCCAGCAGCGCCCAGGCCGACACCATATATTTT. Full variable domain (outside the CDR3, taken from reference TRBV11-2 and TRBJ1-3): EAGVAQSPRYKIIEKRQSVAFWCNPISGHATLYWYQQILGQGPKLLIQFQNNGVVDDSQLPKDRFSAERLKGVDSTLKIQPAKLEDSAVYLCASSAQADTIYFGEGSWLTVV.